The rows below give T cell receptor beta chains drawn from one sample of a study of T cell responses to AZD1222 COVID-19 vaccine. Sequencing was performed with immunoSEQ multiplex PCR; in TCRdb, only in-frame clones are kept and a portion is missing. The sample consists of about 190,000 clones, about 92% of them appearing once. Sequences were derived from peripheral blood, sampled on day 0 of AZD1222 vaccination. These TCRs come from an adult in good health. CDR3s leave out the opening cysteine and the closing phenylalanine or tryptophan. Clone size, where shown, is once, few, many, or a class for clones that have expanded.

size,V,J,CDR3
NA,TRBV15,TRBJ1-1,ATSGRQTEHRAF
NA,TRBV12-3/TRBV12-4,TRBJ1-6,ATSRGRNSPLH
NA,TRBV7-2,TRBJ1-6,ASRIPGQGSYNSPLH
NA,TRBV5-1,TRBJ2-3,ASSLGGGGADTQY
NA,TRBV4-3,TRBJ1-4,ASSQERAGAAEKLF
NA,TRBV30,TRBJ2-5,AWSRVAGVKETQY
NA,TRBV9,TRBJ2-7,ASSVAPGKYEQY
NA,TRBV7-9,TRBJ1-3,ASSRQGAAGNTIY
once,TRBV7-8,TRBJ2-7,ASMGLGHGVYEQY
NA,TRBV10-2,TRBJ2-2,ASSESGQINTGELF
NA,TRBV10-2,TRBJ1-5,ASGDIGYSNQPQH
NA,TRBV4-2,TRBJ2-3,ASSQDRTGTDTQY
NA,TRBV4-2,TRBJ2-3,ASSLSAGGGTDTQY